Below are 9 T cell receptor beta chains sequenced from a single sample in a study of CD8+ T cells in alopecia areata. Following extraction, RNA underwent reverse transcription to cDNA, which served as the sequencing template. TCRdb's copy holds only in-frame clones and misses some; the assay was immunoSEQ multiplex PCR. The sample comprises over 150,000 clones, roughly 60% of which are singletons, and 1.5% to 2% rests with the top ten. The source material was CD4+ T cells sorted from blood, sampled at week 0. The receptors were gathered from a human donor with alopecia areata.

The rearrangement uses TRBV5-1 and TRBJ1-1, with TRBD1 identical over 7 bases. Germline-derived CDR1 and CDR2 are SGHRS and YFSETQ. V dropped 4 bases and J dropped 2; count of bases not matched to a gene: 8. The length of the CDR3 is 15 residues. As DNA, the CDR3 is TGCGCCAGCAGCAGGACCGGGACAGATAACACTGAAGCTTTCTTT. Translated, it gives CASSRTGTDNTEAFF.

The rearrangement links TRBV5-1 to TRBJ2-3, with a weak D call TRBD1 (5 bases). Germline CDR1 reads SGHRS; CDR2 reads YFSETQ. V lost 2 bases to trimming and J lost 1 base, with 5 bases between them. The CDR3 has 13 amino acids. CDR3 protein: CASSFRGTDTQYF. For the CDR3, the DNA is TGCGCCAGCAGCTTCAGGGGCACAGATACGCAGTATTTT.

V gene TRBV5-1 combines with J gene TRBJ1-5, with D possibly being TRBD1 (6 bases). Trimming cost V 4 bases and J 1 base, with 12 bases left between them. The CDR3 is made up of 15 amino acids. The germline V gene has CDR1 SGHRS and CDR2 YFSETQ. The CDR3 is CASSPGDRSNQPQHF. For the CDR3, the DNA is TGCGCCAGCAGCCCCGGAGACAGGAGCAATCAGCCCCAGCATTTT. Full variable domain (outside the CDR3, taken from reference TRBV5-1 and TRBJ1-5): KAGVTQTPRYLIKTRGQQVTLSCSPISGHRSVSWYQQTPGQGLQFLFEYFSETQRNKGNFPGRFSGRQFSNSRSEMNVSTLELGDSALYLCASSPGDRSNQPQHFGDGTRLSIL.

This sequence joins TRBV29-1 and TRBJ1-1, with unresolved D. The CDR3 has 13 residues. V lost 2 bases to trimming and J lost 5 bases, with 12 bases between them. Looked up from germline, CDR1 is SQVTM and CDR2 is ANQGSEA. The CDR3 reads CSVERRLTTEAFF. The DNA of the CDR3 is TGCAGCGTTGAAAGGCGGCTGACTACTGAAGCTTTCTTT.

The sample holds one count of this clone. V is TRBV9 and J is TRBJ2-3; D not resolved. The ends were cut back, 0 bases at V and 4 bases at J, with 9 bases in the middle. This CDR3 contains 14 residues. CDR1 and CDR2 (germline): SGDLS, YYNGEE. CDR3 sequence reads: CASSVVSHPDTQYF. Here the CDR3 DNA reads TGTGCCAGCAGCGTAGTCTCCCATCCAGATACGCAGTATTTT.

This clone was recorded many times. The gene calls are TRBV6-1 and TRBJ2-2; TRBD2 matches 12 bases. Germline CDR1 and CDR2: MNHNS and SASEGT. V was clipped by 7 bases and J by 6 bases; unmatched bases: 6. The CDR3 length is 15 residues. In DNA form, the CDR3 reads TGTGCCAGCAATCCGACTAGCGGGGGCTCCGGGGAGCTGTTTTTT. It encodes CASNPTSGGSGELFF.

This chain uses TRBV29-1 with TRBJ2-2; 10 positions match TRBD1. This CDR3 is built from 16 residues. Germline lookup yields CDR1 SQVTM and CDR2 ANQGSEA. V trimming: 6 bases; J trimming: 5 bases; junction bases outside the gene matches: 12. The CDR3 DNA follows: TGCAGCGTCACCCGAGGACAGGGGGTTTATACCGGGGAGCTGTTTTTT. This gives the protein CSVTRGQGVYTGELFF.

This clone was found a few times. CDR3 loop: CATSREGTGDGYTF. The CDR3 nucleotides are TGTGCCACCAGCAGAGAGGGGACAGGGGATGGCTACACCTTC. This chain joins TRBV15 and TRBJ1-2, with TRBD1 matching over 10 bases. The length of the CDR3 is 14 residues. Germline V gene lookup returns CDR1 LNHNV and CDR2 YYDKDF (reference sequence). V was clipped by 0 bases and J by 6 bases; unmatched bases: 1.

This clone has only a few counts. The V call is TRBV7-8, the J call TRBJ1-3, with D perhaps matching TRBD1 (5 bases). This CDR3 comprises 16 residues. Germline CDR1 SGHVS, CDR2 FQNEAQ. The ends were cut back, 5 bases at V and 0 bases at J, with 14 bases in the middle. The DNA for the CDR3 is TGTGCCAGCAGCCGGGGGACCGCCACCTCTGGAAACACCATATATTTT. It yields the protein CASSRGTATSGNTIYF. Complete variable domain (other parts from reference TRBV7-8 and TRBJ1-3): GAGVSQSPRYKVAKRGQDVALRCDPISGHVSLFWYQQALGQGPEFLTYFQNEAQLDKSGLPSDRFFAERPEGSVSTLKIQRTQQEDSAVYLCASSRGTATSGNTIYFGEGSWLTVV.